These 9 T cell receptor beta chains were sequenced from one sample in a study of blood T cells in healthy people across ages. Next came a second PCR, run for roughly 6 to 11 cycles, which used a sample-barcoded 5' primer along with a J-beta primer mix. TCRdb recomputed calls from the 5' RACE reads with MiXCR, one row per CDR3 protein. The table records around 280,000 distinct CDR3 sequences, 27% of them present only once. What was sequenced was blood. Every receptor here comes from a woman in her 70s in good health.

The chain has TRBV20-1 and TRBJ2-3; no firm D call. Germline-derived CDR1 and CDR2 are DFQATT and SNEGSKA (reference sequence). V was cut by 6 bases and J by 2 bases, with 6 bases left in between. The CDR3 consists of 11 residues. Here the CDR3 reads CSAVLTDTQYF. CDR3 nucleotides: TGCAGTGCGGTCCTCACAGATACGCAGTATTTT.

The CDR3 is CASTLAGGQNIQYF. CDR3 coding DNA: TGTGCCAGCACACTCGCAGGGGGCCAGAACATTCAGTACTTC. The chain carries TRBV28 and TRBJ2-4, with 8 positions matching TRBD1. V lost 7 bases to trimming and J lost 7 bases; unmatched junction nucleotides: 9. The CDR3 runs 14 residues. Germline lookup yields CDR1 MDHEN and CDR2 SYDVKM.

This sequence joins TRBV4-1 and TRBJ1-1, with unresolved D. The CDR3 is 15 residues long. V lost 1 base and J 3 bases, leaving 12 bases between the germline ends. In germline, CDR1 is MGHRA, CDR2 YSYEKL. CDR3 DNA: TGCGCCAGCAGCCAAGGTTACGCACCGGACACTGAAGCTTTCTTT. The encoded protein is CASSQGYAPDTEAFF.

A few counts support this clonotype. The V call is TRBV6-5, the J call TRBJ2-1, with 9 bases identical to TRBD2. J gave up 5 bases and V 0 bases, and 5 bases lay outside the gene matches. The germline V gene encodes CDR1 MNHEY and CDR2 SVGAGI. This CDR3 contains 16 residues. CDR3 DNA sequence: TGTGCCAGCAGTTACTCGGGCGGGAGGGCGAACAATGAGCAGTTCTTC. Translating it yields CASSYSGGRANNEQFF.

The chain is built from TRBV6-5 and TRBJ2-7; 10 positions agree with TRBD2. The CDR3 runs to 13 residues. The J segment lost 7 bases and the V segment lost 6 bases, leaving 6 bases of the junction unmatched. The germline gives CDR1 MNHEY, CDR2 SVGAGI. CDR3 sequence (DNA): TGTGCCAGCAGGCTAGCGGGAGAAAGGGAGCAGTACTTC. Amino acids: CASRLAGEREQYF.

This clonotype was seen only a few times. This rearrangement joins TRBV14 to TRBJ2-1; 8 bases map to TRBD2. Germline V lookup: CDR1 SGHDN, CDR2 FVKESK. J gave up 3 bases and V 0 bases, and 7 bases lay outside the gene matches. CDR3 length: 17 residues. The CDR3 nucleotides read TGTGCCAGCAGCCAAGATACCAGCGGGAGACTCTACAATGAGCAGTTCTTC. Translated, it gives CASSQDTSGRLYNEQFF.

In this sample, this clonotype turned up a few times. This chain uses TRBV7-2 with TRBJ2-5; 13 bases map to TRBD2. The closer fit of TRBJ2-1 to the DNA end suggests the J call may be wrong. From germline, CDR1 is SGHTA and CDR2 FQGNSA. The CDR3 loop spans 18 amino acids. CDR3 sequence (DNA): TGTGCCAGCAGCTTAGGGACTAGCGGGAGCTCGAGGTTAAATGAGCAGTTCTTC. Protein sequence: CASSLGTSGSSRLNEQFF.

The J gene is TRBJ1-3, the V gene TRBV29-1; D remains unclear. CDR1 SQVTM and CDR2 ANQGSEA come from the germline V gene. Trimming pared 6 bases from V and 8 bases from J, leaving 11 bases between. The CDR3 consists of 11 residues. The CDR3 DNA is TGCAGCGTACTCAACGGGGACACCATATATTTT. It specifies CSVLNGDTIYF.

This clonotype was observed a handful of times. V and J are TRBV28 and TRBJ2-7; 9 bases are a match to TRBD2. The CDR3 runs 14 residues. Germline CDR1 and CDR2: MDHEN and SYDVKM. Trimming cost V 6 bases and J 5 bases; bases outside gene matches: 8. The CDR3 protein is CASRTSGLGDEQYF. The CDR3 nucleotides are TGTGCCAGCAGGACTAGCGGACTCGGTGACGAGCAGTACTTC.